A selection of T cell receptor beta chains follows, all from one sample in a study of blood T cell repertoires in COVID-19. Sequencing was performed with immunoSEQ multiplex PCR; in TCRdb, only in-frame clones are kept and a portion is missing. The repertoire holds around 440,000 clones, with about 91% as singletons. The sequenced material came from peripheral blood. Receptor source: a woman in her forties or fifties with COVID-19, enrolled during active disease. The CDR3 runs from the conserved cysteine through the conserved F or W. The order of the fields is CDR3 protein, V gene.

CDR3: CASSSDRGGTEAFF
V: TRBV9

CDR3: CASSLAREALNTGELFF
V: TRBV11-3

CDR3: CASSDWGFRGGNTEAFF
V: TRBV10-2

CDR3: CASSLVTGSVEKLFF
V: TRBV5-1

CDR3: CAISERTFSPLHF
V: TRBV10-3

CDR3: CASSYLLTSGKNIQYF
V: TRBV6-2/TRBV6-3

CDR3: CASSHQGGRSTEAFF
V: TRBV4-1

CDR3: CASSGQGGTGELFF
V: TRBV9

CDR3: CASRSNLGGQADNYGYTF
V: TRBV11-2

CDR3: CASTPRRVDGNQPQHF
V: TRBV19

CDR3: CAIKTGESSPLHF
V: TRBV10-3

CDR3: CASSEAQDRGYGYTF
V: TRBV6-1

CDR3: CSVEDRDGYGYTF
V: TRBV29-1

CDR3: CASSRSLGNTIYF
V: TRBV5-4

CDR3: CASSPLGRAADSPLHF
V: TRBV3-1/TRBV3-2

CDR3: CASSYGTGHTEAFF
V: TRBV5-6

CDR3: CASSTTGGYTF
V: TRBV6-6

CDR3: CASSIWGRGSSEAFF
V: TRBV19

CDR3: CASSLDSTEETQYF
V: TRBV7-2

CDR3: CASSQDWGGAGYTF
V: TRBV4-1

CDR3: CASSQVHRGTEAFF
V: TRBV3-1/TRBV3-2

CDR3: CASSWTGEGSYEQYF
V: TRBV28

CDR3: CARSTGQGKFGANVLTF
V: TRBV5-3

CDR3: CATSPRGTALYGYTF
V: TRBV15

CDR3: CASSPPVYNEQFF
V: TRBV18

CDR3: CASSFGGELEQYF
V: TRBV3-1/TRBV3-2

CDR3: CAWSQPQGASQPQHF
V: TRBV30

CDR3: CASSHAGTFGGNTEAFF
V: TRBV2

CDR3: CSVAGDYQTGELFF
V: TRBV29-1

CDR3: CAWSVLPAQGAGSGKLFF
V: TRBV30

CDR3: CASSRGLSGNTIYF
V: TRBV7-2

CDR3: CASMAFGVSNQPQHF
V: TRBV6-6

CDR3: CASSENGRREAFF
V: TRBV2

CDR3: CAWSSGNNYGYTF
V: TRBV30

CDR3: CASSLGADNVLTF
V: TRBV12-3/TRBV12-4

CDR3: CASSSTGSGNTIYF
V: TRBV5-5

CDR3: CASSRQGDTEAFF
V: TRBV3-1/TRBV3-2

CDR3: CASSVRPGTGTASGELFF
V: TRBV9

CDR3: CASSHRGGEGYTF
V: TRBV7-8

CDR3: CASSPRQGGYGYTF
V: TRBV9

CDR3: CASSLDRTQKAFF
V: TRBV3-1/TRBV3-2